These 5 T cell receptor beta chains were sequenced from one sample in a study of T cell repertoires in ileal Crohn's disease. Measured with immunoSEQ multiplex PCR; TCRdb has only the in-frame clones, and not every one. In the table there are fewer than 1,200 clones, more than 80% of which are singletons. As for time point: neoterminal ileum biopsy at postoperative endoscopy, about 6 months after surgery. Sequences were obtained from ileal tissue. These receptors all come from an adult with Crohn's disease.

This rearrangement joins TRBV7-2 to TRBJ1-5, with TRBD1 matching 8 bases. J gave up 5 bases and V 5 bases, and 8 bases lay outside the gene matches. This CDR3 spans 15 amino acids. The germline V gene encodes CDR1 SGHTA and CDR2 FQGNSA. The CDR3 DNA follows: TGTGCCAGCAGCCTGAGAACAGGGGGTCATCAGCCCCAGCATTTT. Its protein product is CASSLRTGGHQPQHF.

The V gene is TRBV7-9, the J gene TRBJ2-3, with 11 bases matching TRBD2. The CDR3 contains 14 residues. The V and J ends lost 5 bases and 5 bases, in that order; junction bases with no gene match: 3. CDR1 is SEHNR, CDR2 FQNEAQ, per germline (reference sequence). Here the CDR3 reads CASSTSGGVDTQYF. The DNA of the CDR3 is TGTGCCAGCAGCACTAGCGGGGGAGTAGATACGCAGTATTTT.

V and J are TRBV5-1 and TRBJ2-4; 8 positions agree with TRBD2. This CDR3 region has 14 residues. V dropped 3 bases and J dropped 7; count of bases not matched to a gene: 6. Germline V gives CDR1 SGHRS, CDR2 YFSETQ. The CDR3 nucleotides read TGCGCCAGCAGCTCGACGGGGGGGGCCAACATTCAGTACTTC. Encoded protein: CASSSTGGANIQYF.

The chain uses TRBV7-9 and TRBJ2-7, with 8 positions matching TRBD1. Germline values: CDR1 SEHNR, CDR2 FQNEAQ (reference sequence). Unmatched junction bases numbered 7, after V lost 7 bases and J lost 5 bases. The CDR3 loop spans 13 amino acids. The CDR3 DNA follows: TGTGCCAGCACCGGACAGGGTTCCCACGAGCAGTACTTC. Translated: CASTGQGSHEQYF. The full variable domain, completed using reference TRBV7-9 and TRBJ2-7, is DTGVSQNPRHKITKRGQNVTFRCDPISEHNRLYWYRQTLGQGPEFLTYFQNEAQLEKSRLLSDRFSAERPKGSFSTLEIQRTEQGDSAMYLCASTGQGSHEQYFGPGTRLTVT.

In DNA form, the CDR3 reads TGTGCCAGCAGCTTAGGGGCCGATGGGACAGGCATTCCTGAAAAACTGTTTTTT. Its translation: CASSLGADGTGIPEKLFF. This chain uses TRBV5-8 with TRBJ1-4; TRBD1 matches 8 bases. Germline lookup yields CDR1 SGHTS and CDR2 YDEGEE. V shed 2 bases and J 7 bases; nucleotides not matched to a gene: 16. This CDR3 region has 18 residues.